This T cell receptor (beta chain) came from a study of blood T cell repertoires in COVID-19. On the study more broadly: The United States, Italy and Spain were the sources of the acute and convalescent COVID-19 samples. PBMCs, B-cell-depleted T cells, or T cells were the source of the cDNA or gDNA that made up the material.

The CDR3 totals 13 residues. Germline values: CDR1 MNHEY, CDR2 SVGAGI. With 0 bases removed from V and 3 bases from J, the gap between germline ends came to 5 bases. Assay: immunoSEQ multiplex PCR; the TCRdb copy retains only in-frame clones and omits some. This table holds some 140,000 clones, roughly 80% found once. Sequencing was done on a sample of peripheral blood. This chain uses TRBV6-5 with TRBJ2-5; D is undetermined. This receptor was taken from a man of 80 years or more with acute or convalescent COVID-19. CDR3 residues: CASSYSGEETQYF. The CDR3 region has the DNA TGTGCCAGCAGTTACTCCGGAGAAGAGACCCAGTACTTC.